This TCR beta chain was identified during a study of blood T cell repertoires in COVID-19. Study in general: Samples came from the United States, Italy and Spain, spanning acute and convalescent COVID-19. Sample material is recorded as cDNA or gDNA derived from T cells, B-cell-depleted T cells, or PBMCs.

In the study's own analysis: Estimated nucleated cell counts came from reference gene primer amplification. The protocol was immunoSEQ multiplex PCR, while the TCRdb copy is restricted to in-frame clones and leaves out a portion. The V and J calls and clone size come from that table; D and trimming were worked out from the DNA. Found here are 150,000 to 200,000 clones, 85% of them singletons; the top ten hold about 3%. Germline CDR1 is MNHEY and CDR2 is SMNVEV (reference sequence). V shed 5 bases and J shed 1 base, with 11 bases lying between them. The CDR3 is 14 amino acids. The rearrangement uses TRBV27 and TRBJ1-2; D is undetermined. The clonotype originates from a human donor with acute or convalescent COVID-19. The donor label of this sample is uncertain. Sequenced: peripheral blood. Here the CDR3 reads CASSIQAHNYGYTF. In nucleotides, the CDR3 is TGTGCCAGCAGTATCCAGGCCCATAACTATGGCTACACCTTC.